These 16 T cell receptor beta chains were sequenced from one sample in a study of cytomegalovirus exposure and HLA in healthy donors. PCR was performed using 60 Vbeta and 13 Jbeta primers. This table comes from immunoSEQ multiplex PCR, and its TCRdb copy is limited to in-frame clones, with some not included. Of about 150,000 clones listed, approximately 80% are singletons. The sample taken for sequencing was PBMCs. Receptors were obtained from a middle-aged woman in good health and CMV-seronegative.

This chain uses TRBV4-2 with TRBJ1-1, with a tentative D call TRBD1 (6 bases). Germline V lookup: CDR1 LGHNA, CDR2 YNFKEQ. Trimming removed 2 bases at V and 1 base at J, with 14 bases between. The CDR3 extends over 16 amino acids. CDR3 in amino acids: CASSQHLPGQNTEAFF. The DNA for the CDR3 is TGTGCCAGCAGCCAACACCTGCCGGGACAGAACACTGAAGCTTTCTTT.

The CDR3 bases are TGTGCCAGCAGTTACCGTGAGTCGCGCTACGAGCAGTACTTC. Protein sequence: CASSYRESRYEQYF. This rearrangement joins TRBV6-5 to TRBJ2-7; D is ambiguous. Looked up from germline, CDR1 is MNHEY and CDR2 is SVGAGI. Between the trimmed V and J ends, which lost 2 bases and 3 bases, there was a span of 11 bases. The CDR3 covers 14 residues.

The CDR3 DNA reads as TGTGCCAGCAGCTTGGTAGCGGGAGGGCCAGGGGAGCAGTACTTC. Protein: CASSLVAGGPGEQYF. This chain uses TRBV5-6 with TRBJ2-7; TRBD2 aligns across 11 bases. V gave up 0 bases and J gave up 7 bases; unmatched junction bases: 6. This CDR3 has 15 residues. In germline, CDR1 is SGHDT, CDR2 YYEEEE.

The sample holds one count of this clone. The chain couples TRBV4-2 to TRBJ2-7; D is possibly TRBD2 (6 bases). Per germline, CDR1 LGHNA and CDR2 YNFKEQ. The CDR3 contains 14 residues. V lost 4 bases, J lost 7 bases, and 17 bases lay in between. CDR3 sequence: CASSPYRSAGEQYF. The CDR3 DNA is TGTGCCAGCAGCCCTTACCGCTCGGCGGGGGAGCAGTACTTC.

The V and J genes are TRBV25-1 and TRBJ2-3; D unresolved. V was clipped by 1 base and J by 2 bases, with 10 bases between them. The CDR3 is 15 residues long. CDR1 is MGHDK, CDR2 SYGVNS, per germline. The CDR3 here is CASSESVLLTDTQYF. The CDR3 bases are TGTGCCAGCAGTGAATCGGTGTTACTCACAGATACGCAGTATTTT.

The CDR3 protein is CASRGTGQTRARWSSYEQYF. The CDR3 nucleotides read TGTGCCAGCAGGGGGACAGGGCAAACCAGGGCGCGGTGGTCCTCCTACGAGCAGTACTTC. The genes are TRBV27 and TRBJ2-7; 9 bases match TRBD1. V shed 6 bases, J shed 0 bases, and the junction held 21 bases outside the gene matches. Germline CDR1 reads MNHEY; CDR2 reads SMNVEV (reference sequence). This CDR3 spans 20 amino acids.

The chain uses TRBV5-4 and TRBJ2-3; 9 bases fit TRBD2. Germline CDR1 and CDR2: SGHNT and YYREEE (reference sequence). The CDR3 is 19 residues long. Unmatched junction bases numbered 16, after V lost 1 base and J lost 4 bases. CDR3 amino acids: CASSLLGRGSSGIADTQYF. CDR3 bases: TGTGCCAGCAGCTTGTTAGGACGCGGGTCTAGCGGGATAGCAGATACGCAGTATTTT.

CDR3 DNA sequence: TGTGCCAGCCGCCCTTCCTGGGGCACACCCCACTCTGGGGCCAACGTCCTGACTTTC. Protein sequence: CASRPSWGTPHSGANVLTF. This chain connects TRBV5-4 to TRBJ2-6, with D perhaps matching TRBD1 (5 bases). Germline assignment: CDR1 SGHNT and CDR2 YYREEE (reference sequence). Trimming took 7 bases from V and 0 from J, leaving 23 bases between them. The CDR3 is 19 amino acids.

The chain couples TRBV6-1 to TRBJ2-7; D is unresolved. The CDR3 is 14 amino acids. Trimming pared 3 bases from V and 6 bases from J, leaving 15 bases between. Germline V gene lookup returns CDR1 MNHNS and CDR2 SASEGT. The CDR3 sequence: CASSDNIGPGEQYF. CDR3 nucleotides: TGTGCCAGCAGTGACAACATTGGGCCTGGCGAGCAGTACTTC.

The chain links TRBV7-8 to TRBJ2-2, with a weak D call TRBD1 (6 bases). The CDR3 has 16 residues. With 3 bases removed from V and 7 bases from J, the gap between germline ends came to 18 bases. Germline values: CDR1 SGHVS, CDR2 FQNEAQ. CDR3 sequence: CASSLHQARGNGELFF. CDR3 nucleotide sequence: TGTGCCAGCAGCTTGCACCAGGCAAGGGGGAACGGGGAGCTGTTTTTT. Looking up the rest from reference TRBV7-8 and TRBJ2-2 gives the full variable domain: GAGVSQSPRYKVAKRGQDVALRCDPISGHVSLFWYQQALGQGPEFLTYFQNEAQLDKSGLPSDRFFAERPEGSVSTLKIQRTQQEDSAVYLCASSLHQARGNGELFFGEGSRLTVL.

The chain has TRBV6-6 and TRBJ1-1; D uncertain. The CDR3 loop spans 13 amino acids. Germline assignment: CDR1 MNHNY and CDR2 SVGAGI (reference sequence). The ends were cut back, 7 bases at V and 1 base at J, with 10 bases in the middle. CDR3 in DNA: TGTGCCAGCAACCCAGACACGAACACTGAAGCTTTCTTT. Protein: CASNPDTNTEAFF.

The rearrangement links TRBV6-6 to TRBJ1-1; D is undetermined. Trimming removed 4 bases at V and 0 bases at J, with 6 bases between. The germline gives CDR1 MNHNY, CDR2 SVGAGI (reference sequence). The CDR3 is 13 amino acids. This CDR3 is CASSSRLNTEAFF. In nucleotides, the CDR3 is TGTGCCAGCAGTTCTAGGTTGAACACTGAAGCTTTCTTT.

The V gene is TRBV11-3, the J gene TRBJ1-1; 7 bases fit TRBD1. Per the germline V gene, CDR1 is SGHNT and CDR2 is YENEEA. J gave up 5 bases and V 2 bases, and 8 bases lay outside the gene matches. The CDR3 covers 15 residues. As DNA, the CDR3 is TGTGCCAGCAGCTTAATGGGTGAGGGGGCGACTGAAGCTTTCTTT. Translated: CASSLMGEGATEAFF.

The chain carries TRBV9 and TRBJ1-5, with a possible D match to TRBD1 (6 bases). Between the trimmed V and J ends, which lost 4 bases and 5 bases, there was a span of 31 bases. The CDR3 is made up of 20 amino acids. Germline V gene lookup returns CDR1 SGDLS and CDR2 YYNGEE. The CDR3 DNA sequence: TGTGCCAGCAGCACAAATCATCGGGGCAGGGGCAGGGTGTGGGATCAGCCCCAGCATTTT. Amino acids: CASSTNHRGRGRVWDQPQHF.

This chain links TRBV6-1 with TRBJ1-5; D unclear. Germline loops: CDR1 MNHNS, CDR2 SASEGT. CDR3 length: 12 amino acids. The V gene lost 7 bases and the J gene lost 3 bases, with 7 bases spanning the gap. The CDR3 DNA sequence: TGTGCCAGCACTTCAGTCAATCAGCCCCAGCATTTT. This codes for CASTSVNQPQHF.

The chain employs TRBV28 and TRBJ2-7; D uncertain. CDR1 is MDHEN, CDR2 SYDVKM, per germline. The CDR3 is made up of 12 amino acids. V shed 3 bases and J shed 7 bases, with 10 bases lying between them. The CDR3 region is CASSFPSWEQYF. CDR3 nucleotides: TGTGCCAGCAGTTTCCCCAGTTGGGAGCAGTACTTC.